What follows is one T cell receptor beta chain and its context. Germline assignment: CDR1 KGHDR and CDR2 SFDVKD. This CDR3 is 17 amino acids long. V was shortened by 1 base and J by 0 bases, with 11 bases between the two germline ends. This record belongs to a study of blood T cell repertoires in COVID-19. Study as a whole: The United States, Italy and Spain were the sources of the acute and convalescent COVID-19 samples. The analysed material was cDNA or gDNA that came from T cells, B-cell-depleted T cells, or PBMCs.

Per the authors' pipeline: Estimated nucleated cell counts came from reference gene primer amplification. Assay used: immunoSEQ multiplex PCR; TCRdb lists only in-frame clones, some missing. Clone size and the V and J calls come from that table; the DNA yielded D and trimming. Of 80,000 to 95,000 clones listed, over 80% are singletons. This clonotype was obtained from a human donor with active COVID-19. The donor label of this sample is uncertain. Sequenced sample: peripheral blood. This chain links TRBV24-1 with TRBJ2-2; D is perhaps TRBD1 (6 bases). CDR3: CATSDFRRDTNTGELFF. CDR3 DNA sequence: TGTGCCACCAGTGATTTCCGCCGGGACACGAACACCGGGGAGCTGTTTTTT.